Here is one T cell receptor (beta chain) with its context. Methods used by the authors: Amplifying reference gene primers gave estimates of nucleated cell counts. Some clones are missing from TCRdb's copy, which holds only in-frame ones; the method was immunoSEQ multiplex PCR. D and trimming were read from the DNA, whereas the V and J calls and clone size are those reported in that table. The sample has fewer than 110,000 clones; approximately 84% are singletons. Germline V gene sequence: CDR1 LNHDA, CDR2 SQIVND (reference sequence). The V and J ends lost 7 bases and 6 bases, in that order; junction bases with no gene match: 7. This CDR3 has 15 amino acids. This entry comes from a study of blood T cell repertoires in COVID-19. The overall study: Italy, Spain and the United States were the sources of the convalescent and acute COVID-19 samples. PBMCs, B-cell-depleted T cells, or T cells provided the cDNA or gDNA that made up the material.

The chain combines TRBV19 with TRBJ1-5; 12 bases align to TRBD1. The sample consisted of peripheral blood. This sequence originates from a human donor in a cohort sampled during active COVID-19. CDR3 sequence reads: CASTLGQGAVQPQHF. The CDR3 DNA reads TGTGCCAGTACCTTGGGACAGGGGGCGGTTCAGCCCCAGCATTTT.